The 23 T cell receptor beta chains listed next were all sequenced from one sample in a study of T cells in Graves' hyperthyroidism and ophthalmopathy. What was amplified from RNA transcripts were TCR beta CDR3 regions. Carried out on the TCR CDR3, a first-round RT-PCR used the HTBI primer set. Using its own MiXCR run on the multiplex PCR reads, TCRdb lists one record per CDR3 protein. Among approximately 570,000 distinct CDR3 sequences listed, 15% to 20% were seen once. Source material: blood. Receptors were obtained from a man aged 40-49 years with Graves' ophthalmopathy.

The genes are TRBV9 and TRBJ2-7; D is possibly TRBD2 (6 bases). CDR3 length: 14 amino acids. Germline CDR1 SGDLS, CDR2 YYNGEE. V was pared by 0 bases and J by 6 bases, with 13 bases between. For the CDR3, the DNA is TGTGCCAGCAGCGTAGAGGAGCGGGCCATCGAGCAGTACTTC. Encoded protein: CASSVEERAIEQYF.

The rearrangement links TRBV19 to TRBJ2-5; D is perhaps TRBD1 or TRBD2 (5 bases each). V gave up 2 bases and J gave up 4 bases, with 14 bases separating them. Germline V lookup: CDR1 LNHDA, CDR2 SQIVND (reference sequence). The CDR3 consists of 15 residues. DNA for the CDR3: TGTGCCAGTAGTATACAGGGAGTAACGGGAGAGACCCAGTACTTC. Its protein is CASSIQGVTGETQYF.

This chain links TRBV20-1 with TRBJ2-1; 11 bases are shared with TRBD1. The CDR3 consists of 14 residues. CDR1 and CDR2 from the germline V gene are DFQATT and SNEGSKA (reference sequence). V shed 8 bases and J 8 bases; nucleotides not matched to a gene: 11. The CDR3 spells CSTSRGQGVYEQFF. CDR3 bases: TGCAGTACCTCGAGGGGACAGGGGGTTTATGAGCAGTTCTTC.

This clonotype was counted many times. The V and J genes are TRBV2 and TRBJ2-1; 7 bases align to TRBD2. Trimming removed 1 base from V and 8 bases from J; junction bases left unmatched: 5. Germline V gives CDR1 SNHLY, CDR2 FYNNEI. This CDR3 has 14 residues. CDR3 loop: CASSEGGEGHEQFF. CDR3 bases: TGTGCCAGCAGTGAAGGCGGGGAGGGCCATGAGCAGTTCTTC.

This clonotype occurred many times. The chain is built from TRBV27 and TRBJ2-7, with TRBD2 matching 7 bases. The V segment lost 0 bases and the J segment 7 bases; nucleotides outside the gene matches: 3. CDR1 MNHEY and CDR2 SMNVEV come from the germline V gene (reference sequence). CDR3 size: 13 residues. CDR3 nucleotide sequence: TGTGCCAGCAGTTTATCGTGGGGGGGGGAGCAGTACTTC. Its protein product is CASSLSWGGEQYF.

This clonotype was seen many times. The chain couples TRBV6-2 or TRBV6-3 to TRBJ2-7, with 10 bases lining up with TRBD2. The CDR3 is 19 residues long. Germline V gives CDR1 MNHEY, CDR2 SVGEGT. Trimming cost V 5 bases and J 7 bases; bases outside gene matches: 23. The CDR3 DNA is TGTGCCAGCAGTCTACCCCGGGAAGCGGGAGGGCCCCGACGCTGGGAGCAGTACTTC. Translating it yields CASSLPREAGGPRRWEQYF.

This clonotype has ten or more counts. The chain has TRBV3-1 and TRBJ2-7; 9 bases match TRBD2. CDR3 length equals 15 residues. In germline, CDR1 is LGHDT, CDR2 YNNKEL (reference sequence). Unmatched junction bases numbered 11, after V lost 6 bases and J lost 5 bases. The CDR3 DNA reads TGTGCCAGCAGTAACCGGGGGATAGCGGGAGACGAGCAGTACTTC. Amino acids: CASSNRGIAGDEQYF.

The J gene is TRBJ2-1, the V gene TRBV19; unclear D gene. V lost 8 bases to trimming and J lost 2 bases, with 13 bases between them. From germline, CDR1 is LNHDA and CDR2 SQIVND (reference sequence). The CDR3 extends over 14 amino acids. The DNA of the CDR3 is TGTGCCAGTCAAGAGCAAGGGACCTACAATGAGCAGTTCTTC. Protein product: CASQEQGTYNEQFF.

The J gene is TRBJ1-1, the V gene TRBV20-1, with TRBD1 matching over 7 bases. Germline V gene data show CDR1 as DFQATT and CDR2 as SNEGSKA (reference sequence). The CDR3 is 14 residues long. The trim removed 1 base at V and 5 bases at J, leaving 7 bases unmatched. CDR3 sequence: CSARVAGGGTEAFF. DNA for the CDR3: TGCAGTGCTAGAGTAGCAGGGGGAGGGACTGAAGCTTTCTTT.

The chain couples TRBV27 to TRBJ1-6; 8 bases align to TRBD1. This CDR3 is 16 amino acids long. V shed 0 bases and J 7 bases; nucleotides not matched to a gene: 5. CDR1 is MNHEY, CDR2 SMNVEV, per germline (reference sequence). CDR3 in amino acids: CASSLSRTGRNSPLHF. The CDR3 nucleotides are TGTGCCAGCAGTTTATCGAGGACAGGGAGGAATTCACCCCTCCACTTT.

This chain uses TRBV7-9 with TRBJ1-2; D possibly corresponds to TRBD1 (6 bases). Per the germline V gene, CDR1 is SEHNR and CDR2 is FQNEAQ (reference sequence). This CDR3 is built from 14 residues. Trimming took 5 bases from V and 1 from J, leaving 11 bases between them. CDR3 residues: CASSLQGINYGYTF. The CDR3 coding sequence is TGTGCCAGCAGCCTACAGGGAATTAACTATGGCTACACCTTC.

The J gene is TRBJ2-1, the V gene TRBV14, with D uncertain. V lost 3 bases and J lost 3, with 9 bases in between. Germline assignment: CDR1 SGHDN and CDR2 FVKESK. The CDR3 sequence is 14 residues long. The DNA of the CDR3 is TGTGCCAGCAGCCACAGGACCTACTACAATGAGCAGTTCTTC. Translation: CASSHRTYYNEQFF.

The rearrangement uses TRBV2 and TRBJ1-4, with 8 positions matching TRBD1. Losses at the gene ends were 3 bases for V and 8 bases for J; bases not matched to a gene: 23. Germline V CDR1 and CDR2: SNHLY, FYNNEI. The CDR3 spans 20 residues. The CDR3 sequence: CASSELPRLGTQGVREKLFF. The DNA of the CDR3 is TGTGCCAGCAGTGAGCTTCCACGCCTCGGGACACAGGGGGTTCGAGAAAAACTGTTTTTT.

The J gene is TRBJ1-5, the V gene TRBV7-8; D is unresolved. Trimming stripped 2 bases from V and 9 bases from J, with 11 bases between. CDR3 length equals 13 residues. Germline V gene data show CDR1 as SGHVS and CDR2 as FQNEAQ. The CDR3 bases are TGTGCCAGCAGCTTAAATTTCGGGAGGCCCCAGCATTTT. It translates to CASSLNFGRPQHF.

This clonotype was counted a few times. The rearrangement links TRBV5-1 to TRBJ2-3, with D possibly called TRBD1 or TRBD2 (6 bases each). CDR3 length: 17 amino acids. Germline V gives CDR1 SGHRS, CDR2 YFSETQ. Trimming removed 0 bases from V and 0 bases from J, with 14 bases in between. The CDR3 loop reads CASSLEGRGGSTDTQYF. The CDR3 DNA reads TGCGCCAGCAGCTTGGAAGGGCGAGGGGGGAGCACAGATACGCAGTATTTT. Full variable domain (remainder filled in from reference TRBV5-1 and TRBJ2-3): KAGVTQTPRYLIKTRGQQVTLSCSPISGHRSVSWYQQTPGQGLQFLFEYFSETQRNKGNFPGRFSGRQFSNSRSEMNVSTLELGDSALYLCASSLEGRGGSTDTQYFGPGTRLTVL.

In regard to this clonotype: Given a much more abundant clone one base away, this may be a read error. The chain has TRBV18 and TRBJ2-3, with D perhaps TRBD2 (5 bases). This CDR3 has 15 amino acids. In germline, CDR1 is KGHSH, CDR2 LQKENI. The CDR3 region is CTSSPFRTSTDTQYF. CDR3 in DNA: TGTACCAGCTCACCATTCAGGACTAGCACAGATACGCAGTATTTT.

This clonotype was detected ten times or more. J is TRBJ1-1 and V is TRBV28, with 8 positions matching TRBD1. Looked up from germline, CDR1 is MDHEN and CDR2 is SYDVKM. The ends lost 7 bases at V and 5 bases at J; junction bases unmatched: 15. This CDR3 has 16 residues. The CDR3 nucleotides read TGTGCCAGCACCCAGACTTTTCAGGGGGCGCGAACTGAAGCTTTCTTT. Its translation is CASTQTFQGARTEAFF. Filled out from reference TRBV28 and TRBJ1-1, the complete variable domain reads DVKVTQSSRYLVKRTGEKVFLECVQDMDHENMFWYRQDPGLGLRLIYFSYDVKMKEKGDIPEGYSVSREKKERFSLILESASTNQTSMYLCASTQTFQGARTEAFFGQGTRLTVV.

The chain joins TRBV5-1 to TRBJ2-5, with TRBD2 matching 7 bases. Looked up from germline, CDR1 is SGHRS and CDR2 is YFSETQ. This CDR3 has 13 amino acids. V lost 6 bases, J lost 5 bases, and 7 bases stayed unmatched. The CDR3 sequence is CASNQGAGETQYF. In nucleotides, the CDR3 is TGCGCCAGCAACCAGGGAGCGGGGGAGACCCAGTACTTC.

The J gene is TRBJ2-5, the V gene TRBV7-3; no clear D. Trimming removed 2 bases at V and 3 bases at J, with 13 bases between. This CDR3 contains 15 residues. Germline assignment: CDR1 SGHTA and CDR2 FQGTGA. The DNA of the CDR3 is TGTGCCAGCAGCTTACAAAAGGGAAGAGAAGAGACCCAGTACTTC. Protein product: CASSLQKGREETQYF. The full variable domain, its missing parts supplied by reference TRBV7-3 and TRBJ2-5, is GAGVSQTPSNKVTEKGKYVELRCDPISGHTALYWYRQSLGQGPEFLIYFQGTGAADDSGLPNDRFFAVRPEGSVSTLKIQRTERGDSAVYLCASSLQKGREETQYFGPGTRLLVL.

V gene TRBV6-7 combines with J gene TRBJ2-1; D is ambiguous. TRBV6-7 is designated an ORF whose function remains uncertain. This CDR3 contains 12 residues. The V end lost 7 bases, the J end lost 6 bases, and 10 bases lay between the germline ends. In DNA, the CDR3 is TGTGCCAGCACCTCCAGCGCCAATGAGCAGTTCTTC. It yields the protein CASTSSANEQFF.

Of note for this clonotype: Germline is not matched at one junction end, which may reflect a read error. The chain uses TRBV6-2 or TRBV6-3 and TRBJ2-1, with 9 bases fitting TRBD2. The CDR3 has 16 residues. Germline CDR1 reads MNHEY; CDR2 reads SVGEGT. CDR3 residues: CAGSYLLRGRDNEQFF. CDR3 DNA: TGTGCCGGCAGTTACTTACTGCGCGGGAGGGACAATGAGCAGTTCTTC.

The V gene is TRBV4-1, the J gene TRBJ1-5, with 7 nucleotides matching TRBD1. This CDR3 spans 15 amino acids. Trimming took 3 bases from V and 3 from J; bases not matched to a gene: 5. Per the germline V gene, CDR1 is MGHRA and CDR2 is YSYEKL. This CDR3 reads CASSQATGTNQPQHF. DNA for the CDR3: TGCGCCAGCAGCCAGGCGACAGGGACCAATCAGCCCCAGCATTTT.

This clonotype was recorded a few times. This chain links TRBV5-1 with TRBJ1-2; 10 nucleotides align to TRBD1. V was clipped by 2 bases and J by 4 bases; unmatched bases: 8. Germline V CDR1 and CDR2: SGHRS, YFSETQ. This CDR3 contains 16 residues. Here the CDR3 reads CASSFQGTGDRYGYTF. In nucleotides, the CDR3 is TGCGCCAGCAGCTTCCAAGGGACAGGGGACCGCTATGGCTACACCTTC.